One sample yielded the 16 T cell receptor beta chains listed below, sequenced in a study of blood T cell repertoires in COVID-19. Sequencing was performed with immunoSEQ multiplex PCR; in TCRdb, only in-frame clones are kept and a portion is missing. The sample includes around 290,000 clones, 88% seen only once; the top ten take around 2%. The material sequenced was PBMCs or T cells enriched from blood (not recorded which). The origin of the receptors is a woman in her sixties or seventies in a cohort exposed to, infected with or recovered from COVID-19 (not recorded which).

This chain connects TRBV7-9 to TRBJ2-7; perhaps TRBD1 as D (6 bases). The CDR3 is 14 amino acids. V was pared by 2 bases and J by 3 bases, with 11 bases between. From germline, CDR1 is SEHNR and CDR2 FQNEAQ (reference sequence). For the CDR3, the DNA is TGTGCCAGCAGCTTACCAGGGGCCCACTACGAGCAGTACTTC. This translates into CASSLPGAHYEQYF.

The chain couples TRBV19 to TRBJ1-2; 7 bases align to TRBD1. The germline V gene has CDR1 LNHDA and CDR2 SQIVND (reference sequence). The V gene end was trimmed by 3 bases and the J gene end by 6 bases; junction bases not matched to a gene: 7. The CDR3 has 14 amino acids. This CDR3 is CASSIGDRVNGYTF. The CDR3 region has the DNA TGTGCCAGTAGTATTGGCGACAGGGTCAATGGCTACACCTTC.

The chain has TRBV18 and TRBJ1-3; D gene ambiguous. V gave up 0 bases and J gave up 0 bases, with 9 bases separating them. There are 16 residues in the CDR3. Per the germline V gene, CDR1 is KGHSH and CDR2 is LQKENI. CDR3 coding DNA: TGTGCCAGCTCACCACCGGTAGTAAACTCTGGAAACACCATATATTTT. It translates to CASSPPVVNSGNTIYF.

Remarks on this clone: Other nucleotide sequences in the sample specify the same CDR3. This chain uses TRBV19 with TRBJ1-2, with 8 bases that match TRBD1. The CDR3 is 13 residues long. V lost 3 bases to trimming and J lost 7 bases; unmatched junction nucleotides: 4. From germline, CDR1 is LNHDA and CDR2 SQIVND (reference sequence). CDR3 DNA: TGTGCCAGTAGTATTGGACAGGGAGGTGGCTACACCTTC. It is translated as CASSIGQGGGYTF.

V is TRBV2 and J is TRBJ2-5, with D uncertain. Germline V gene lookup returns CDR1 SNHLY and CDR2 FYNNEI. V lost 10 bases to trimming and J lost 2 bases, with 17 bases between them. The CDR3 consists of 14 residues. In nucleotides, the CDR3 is TGTGCCATCCACGGTCTTGACTCTCAAGAGACCCAGTACTTC. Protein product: CAIHGLDSQETQYF.

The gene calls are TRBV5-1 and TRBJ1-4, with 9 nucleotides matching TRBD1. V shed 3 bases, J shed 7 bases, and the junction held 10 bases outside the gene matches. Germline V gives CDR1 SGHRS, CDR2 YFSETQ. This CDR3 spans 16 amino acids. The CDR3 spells CASSWGPGQGIEKLFF. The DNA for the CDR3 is TGCGCCAGCAGCTGGGGACCGGGACAGGGTATTGAAAAACTGTTTTTT.

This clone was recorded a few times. The CDR3 DNA reads as TGTGCCAGCAGTTTAAAGGACAGGGCCTACGAGCAGTACTTC. Its translation: CASSLKDRAYEQYF. The chain links TRBV28 to TRBJ2-7; 8 positions agree with TRBD1. The ends lost 2 bases at V and 2 bases at J; junction bases unmatched: 2. Germline CDR1 MDHEN, CDR2 SYDVKM. The CDR3 runs to 14 residues.

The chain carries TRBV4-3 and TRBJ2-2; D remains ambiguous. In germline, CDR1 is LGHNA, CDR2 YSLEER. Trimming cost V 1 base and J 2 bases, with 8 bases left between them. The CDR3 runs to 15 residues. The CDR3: CASSQAQLNTGELFF. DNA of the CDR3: TGCGCCAGCAGCCAAGCACAGCTAAACACCGGGGAGCTGTTTTTT.

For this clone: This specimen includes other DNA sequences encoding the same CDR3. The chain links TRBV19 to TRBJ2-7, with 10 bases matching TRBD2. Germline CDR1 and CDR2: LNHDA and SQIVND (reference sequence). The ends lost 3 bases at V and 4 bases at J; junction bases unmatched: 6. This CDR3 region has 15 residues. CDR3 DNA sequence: TGTGCCAGTAGTATTCAAGCGGGAGGGAGGTACGAGCAGTACTTC. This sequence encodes CASSIQAGGRYEQYF.

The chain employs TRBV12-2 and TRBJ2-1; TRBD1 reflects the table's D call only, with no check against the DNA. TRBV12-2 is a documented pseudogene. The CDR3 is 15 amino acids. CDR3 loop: CASRLTGTEDNEQFF. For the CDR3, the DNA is TGTGCAAGTCGCTTAACGGGGACAGAAGACAATGAGCAGTTCTTC.

CDR3 sequence reads: CASSLPVQGLALSEQFF. The DNA of the CDR3 is TGTGCCAGCAGCTTGCCGGTTCAAGGGCTAGCGTTAAGTGAGCAGTTCTTC. The gene calls are TRBV5-4 and TRBJ2-1, with D maybe TRBD2 (6 bases). Germline values: CDR1 SGHNT, CDR2 YYREEE (reference sequence). The V gene lost 1 base and the J gene lost 9 bases, with 23 bases spanning the gap. The CDR3 extends over 17 amino acids.

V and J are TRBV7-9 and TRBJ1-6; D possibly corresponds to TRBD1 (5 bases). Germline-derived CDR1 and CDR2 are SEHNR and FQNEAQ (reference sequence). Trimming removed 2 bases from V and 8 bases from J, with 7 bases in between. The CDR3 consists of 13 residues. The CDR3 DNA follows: TGTGCCAGCAGCTTACAGGGTTATTCACCCCTCCACTTT. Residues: CASSLQGYSPLHF. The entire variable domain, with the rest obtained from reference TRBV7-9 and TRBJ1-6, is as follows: DTGVSQNPRHKITKRGQNVTFRCDPISEHNRLYWYRQTLGQGPEFLTYFQNEAQLEKSRLLSDRFSAERPKGSFSTLEIQRTEQGDSAMYLCASSLQGYSPLHFGNGTRLTVT.

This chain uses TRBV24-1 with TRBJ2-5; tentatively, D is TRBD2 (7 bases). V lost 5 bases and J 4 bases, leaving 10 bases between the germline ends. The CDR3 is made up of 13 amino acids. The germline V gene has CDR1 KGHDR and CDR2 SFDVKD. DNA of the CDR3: TGTGCCACCAGTGGAAGGGGGGGAGAGACCCAGTACTTC. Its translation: CATSGRGGETQYF.

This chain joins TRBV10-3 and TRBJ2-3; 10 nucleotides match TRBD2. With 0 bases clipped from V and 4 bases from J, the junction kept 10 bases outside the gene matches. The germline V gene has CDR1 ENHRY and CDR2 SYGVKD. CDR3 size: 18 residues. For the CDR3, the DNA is TGTGCCATCAGTGAGTCGGAAGTTGAGCGGGAGGGCGCAGATACGCAGTATTTT. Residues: CAISESEVEREGADTQYF.

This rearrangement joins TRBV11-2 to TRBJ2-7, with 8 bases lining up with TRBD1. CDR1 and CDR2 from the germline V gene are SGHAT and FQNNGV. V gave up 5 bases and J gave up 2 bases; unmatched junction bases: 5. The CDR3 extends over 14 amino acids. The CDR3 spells CASSGTGGAYEQYF. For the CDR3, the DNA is TGTGCCAGCAGCGGGACAGGAGGGGCCTACGAGCAGTACTTC.

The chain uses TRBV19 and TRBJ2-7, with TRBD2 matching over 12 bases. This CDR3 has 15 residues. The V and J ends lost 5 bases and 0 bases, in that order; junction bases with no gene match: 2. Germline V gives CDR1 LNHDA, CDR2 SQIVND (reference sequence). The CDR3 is CASSLAGGFSYEQYF. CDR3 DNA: TGTGCCAGTAGTCTAGCGGGAGGGTTCTCCTACGAGCAGTACTTC.